The entry below gives a single TCR beta chain sequence along with its context. The sample is drawn from a study of blood T cell repertoires in COVID-19. Study-wide background: There were acute and convalescent COVID-19 samples, and they came from the United States, Italy and Spain. PBMCs, B-cell-depleted T cells, or T cells were the source of the cDNA or gDNA that made up the material.

Original data processing: Quantification of nucleated cells was approximated via reference gene primer amplification. Sequenced by immunoSEQ multiplex PCR; TCRdb stores in-frame clones only, minus some. V, J and clone size derive from that table, while D and trimming were established from the DNA sequence. In the table there are about 110,000 clones, under 85% of which are singletons. The sample consisted of peripheral blood. The sequence derives from a woman aged 70-85 years with acute or convalescent COVID-19.

The CDR3 sequence: CSVRRVSSGADNEQFF. CDR3 in DNA: TGCAGCGTCCGAAGGGTGTCTAGCGGGGCAGACAATGAGCAGTTCTTC. The V and J genes are TRBV29-1 and TRBJ2-1, with 9 nucleotides matching TRBD2. The length of the CDR3 is 16 residues. V was clipped by 6 bases and J by 5 bases; unmatched bases: 14. Germline values: CDR1 SQVTM, CDR2 ANQGSEA.